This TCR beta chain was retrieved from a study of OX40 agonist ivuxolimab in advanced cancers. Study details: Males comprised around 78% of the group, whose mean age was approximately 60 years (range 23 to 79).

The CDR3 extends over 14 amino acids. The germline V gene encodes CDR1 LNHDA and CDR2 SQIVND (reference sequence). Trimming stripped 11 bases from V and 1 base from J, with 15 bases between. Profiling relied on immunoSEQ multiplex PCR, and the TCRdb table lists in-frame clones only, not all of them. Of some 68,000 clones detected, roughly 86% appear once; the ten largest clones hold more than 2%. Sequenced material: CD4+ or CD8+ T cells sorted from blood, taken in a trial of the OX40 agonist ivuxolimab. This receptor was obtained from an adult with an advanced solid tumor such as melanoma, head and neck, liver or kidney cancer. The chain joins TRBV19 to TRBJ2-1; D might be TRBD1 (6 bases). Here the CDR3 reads CASKRDTSYNEQFF. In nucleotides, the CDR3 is TGTGCCTCGAAGAGGGACACATCCTACAATGAGCAGTTCTTC.